The sequence of this T cell receptor (beta chain) was determined in a study of blood T cell repertoires in COVID-19. Study-level information: The United States, Italy and Spain provided the acute and convalescent COVID-19 samples. T cells, B-cell-depleted T cells, or PBMCs provided the cDNA or gDNA that served as material.

Methods used by the authors: Quantification of nucleated cells was approximated via reference gene primer amplification. The protocol was immunoSEQ multiplex PCR, while the TCRdb copy is restricted to in-frame clones and leaves out a portion. Clone size and the V and J calls come from that table; the DNA yielded D and trimming. The sample shows about 200,000 clones, approximately 86% of them seen only once. The CDR3 runs 13 residues. V lost 0 bases and J 3 bases, leaving 8 bases between the germline ends. The germline V gene has CDR1 GTSNPN and CDR2 SVGIG (reference sequence). Followed longitudinally, the Seattle patients had been enrolled during active infection.

The gene calls are TRBV30 and TRBJ1-1; D remains unclear. The sequenced sample was peripheral blood. The receptor was isolated from a woman between 45 and 60 years old with COVID-19, enrolled during active disease. CDR3: CAWSVRVDTEAFF. The CDR3, as DNA: TGTGCCTGGAGTGTGAGGGTCGACACTGAAGCTTTCTTT.